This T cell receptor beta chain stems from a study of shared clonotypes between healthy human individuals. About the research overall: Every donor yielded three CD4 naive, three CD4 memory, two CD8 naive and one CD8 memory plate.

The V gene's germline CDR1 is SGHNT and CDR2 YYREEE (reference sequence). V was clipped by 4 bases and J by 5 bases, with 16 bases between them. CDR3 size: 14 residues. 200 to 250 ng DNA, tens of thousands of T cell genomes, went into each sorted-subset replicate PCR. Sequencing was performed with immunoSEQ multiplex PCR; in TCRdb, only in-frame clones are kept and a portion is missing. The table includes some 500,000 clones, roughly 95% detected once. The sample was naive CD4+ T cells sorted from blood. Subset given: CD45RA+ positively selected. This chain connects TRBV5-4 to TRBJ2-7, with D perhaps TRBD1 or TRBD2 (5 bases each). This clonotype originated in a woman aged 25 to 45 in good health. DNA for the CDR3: TGTGCCAGCAGCGTGGGGACGTACGATGACGAGCAGTACTTC. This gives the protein CASSVGTYDDEQYF.